These 9 T cell receptor beta chains came from one sample sequenced in a study of ipilimumab plus nivolumab after autologous stem cell transplantation. Libraries were prepared by immunoSEQ multiplex PCR; TCRdb keeps only in-frame clonotypes and omits some of them. Counted here are some 87,000 clones, 83% occurring once; the ten biggest clones make up around 2%. Sequencing used PBMCs, obtained in a trial of ipilimumab plus nivolumab as post-transplant consolidation. Receptors originate from a male donor with diffuse large B-cell lymphoma.

The chain employs TRBV5-1 and TRBJ1-1; D is perhaps TRBD1 (5 bases). Trimming shortened V by 4 bases and J by 4 bases, and 17 bases separated the two germline ends. The CDR3 has 15 residues. CDR1 and CDR2 from the germline V gene are SGHRS and YFSETQ. The CDR3 DNA reads TGCGCCAGCAGCCCTCGTTCGGGGCCCCCCACTGAAGCTTTCTTT. Protein: CASSPRSGPPTEAFF. The whole variable domain, filled in from reference TRBV5-1 and TRBJ1-1, reads KAGVTQTPRYLIKTRGQQVTLSCSPISGHRSVSWYQQTPGQGLQFLFEYFSETQRNKGNFPGRFSGRQFSNSRSEMNVSTLELGDSALYLCASSPRSGPPTEAFFGQGTRLTVV.

This clone was seen once. The chain carries TRBV18 and TRBJ1-3; D not certain. Trimming cost V 6 bases and J 0 bases, with 18 bases left between them. Germline-derived CDR1 and CDR2 are KGHSH and LQKENI. CDR3 length: 17 residues. The CDR3 loop reads CASSPPTGLTSGNTIYF. In DNA form, the CDR3 reads TGTGCCAGCTCCCCTCCCACGGGGTTGACCTCTGGAAACACCATATATTTT.

This chain joins TRBV29-1 and TRBJ1-1, with no clear D. Trimming removed 6 bases from V and 0 bases from J, with 8 bases in between. The CDR3 sequence is 12 residues long. Germline-derived CDR1 and CDR2 are SQVTM and ANQGSEA. CDR3 region: CSVGGVNTEAFF. CDR3 bases: TGCAGCGTGGGCGGGGTGAACACTGAAGCTTTCTTT.

The chain carries TRBV5-1 and TRBJ1-2; the match to TRBD1 covers 9 bases. Germline-derived CDR1 and CDR2 are SGHRS and YFSETQ. This CDR3 has 15 residues. V lost 0 bases and J lost 4; bases outside the gene matches: 4. The CDR3, as DNA: TGCGCCAGCAGCTTGGGACAGGGGGGTTTCTATGGCTACACCTTC. This gives the protein CASSLGQGGFYGYTF.

This chain links TRBV11-2 with TRBJ2-1; a possible D gene is TRBD2 (6 bases). Germline V gene lookup returns CDR1 SGHAT and CDR2 FQNNGV. With 6 bases removed from V and 2 bases from J, the gap between germline ends came to 11 bases. The CDR3 covers 14 residues. CDR3 sequence: CASSSLAPYNEQFF. CDR3 nucleotide sequence: TGTGCCAGCAGTTCCCTAGCGCCCTACAATGAGCAGTTCTTC.

This clone has more than one count but fewer than ten. The J gene is TRBJ1-3, the V gene TRBV7-8; D not resolved. The length of the CDR3 is 16 residues. Trimming removed 0 bases at V and 0 bases at J, with 9 bases between. Germline assignment: CDR1 SGHVS and CDR2 FQNEAQ. CDR3 nucleotide sequence: TGTGCCAGCAGCTTAGCCTACGGGCCCTCTGGAAACACCATATATTTT. Residues: CASSLAYGPSGNTIYF. The variable domain in full, with the rest retrieved from reference TRBV7-8 and TRBJ1-3, is GAGVSQSPRYKVAKRGQDVALRCDPISGHVSLFWYQQALGQGPEFLTYFQNEAQLDKSGLPSDRFFAERPEGSVSTLKIQRTQQEDSAVYLCASSLAYGPSGNTIYFGEGSWLTVV.

This chain links TRBV18 with TRBJ2-3; 9 bases are shared with TRBD2. The CDR3 totals 16 residues. CDR1 is KGHSH and CDR2 is LQKENI in the germline V gene. Trimming cost V 6 bases and J 0 bases; bases outside gene matches: 7. The DNA of the CDR3 is TGTGCCAGCTCCCCGGGGCTAGCGGGGAGCACAGATACGCAGTATTTT. Protein: CASSPGLAGSTDTQYF.

J is TRBJ1-1 and V is TRBV19; the match to TRBD1 covers 8 bases. The trim removed 2 bases at V and 3 bases at J, leaving 8 bases unmatched. CDR1 is LNHDA, CDR2 SQIVND, per germline (reference sequence). CDR3 length: 16 amino acids. The CDR3: CASSIYPRGRDTEAFF. The CDR3 DNA sequence: TGTGCCAGTAGTATATATCCCAGGGGGCGCGACACTGAAGCTTTCTTT. Supplemented by reference TRBV19 and TRBJ1-1, the full variable domain reads DGGITQSPKYLFRKEGQNVTLSCEQNLNHDAMYWYRQDPGQGLRLIYYSQIVNDFQKGDIAEGYSVSREKKESFPLTVTSAQKNPTAFYLCASSIYPRGRDTEAFFGQGTRLTVV.

This clone appeared once. The genes are TRBV7-9 and TRBJ2-1, with 7 bases identical to TRBD1. Losses at the gene ends were 5 bases for V and 5 bases for J; bases not matched to a gene: 9. The CDR3 spans 15 residues. Germline lookup yields CDR1 SEHNR and CDR2 FQNEAQ (reference sequence). The CDR3 bases are TGTGCCAGCAGCCGTACAGGGGTCATCAACAATGAGCAGTTCTTC. Translating it yields CASSRTGVINNEQFF.